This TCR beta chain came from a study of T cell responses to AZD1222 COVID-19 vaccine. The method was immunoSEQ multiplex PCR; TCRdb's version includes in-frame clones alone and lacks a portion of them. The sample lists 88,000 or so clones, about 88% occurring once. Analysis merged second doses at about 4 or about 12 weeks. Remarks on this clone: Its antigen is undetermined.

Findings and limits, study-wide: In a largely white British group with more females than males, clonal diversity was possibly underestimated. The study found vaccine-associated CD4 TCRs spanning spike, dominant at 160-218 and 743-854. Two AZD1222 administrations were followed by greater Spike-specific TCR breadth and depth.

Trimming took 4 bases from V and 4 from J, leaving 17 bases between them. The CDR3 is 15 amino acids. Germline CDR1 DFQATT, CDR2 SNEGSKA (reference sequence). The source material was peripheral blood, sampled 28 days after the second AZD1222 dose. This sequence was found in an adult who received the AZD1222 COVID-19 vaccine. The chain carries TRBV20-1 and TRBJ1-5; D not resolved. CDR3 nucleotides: TGCAGTGCTATTGATTCTCGGACCGCTAATCAGCCCCAGCATTTT. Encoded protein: CSAIDSRTANQPQHF.